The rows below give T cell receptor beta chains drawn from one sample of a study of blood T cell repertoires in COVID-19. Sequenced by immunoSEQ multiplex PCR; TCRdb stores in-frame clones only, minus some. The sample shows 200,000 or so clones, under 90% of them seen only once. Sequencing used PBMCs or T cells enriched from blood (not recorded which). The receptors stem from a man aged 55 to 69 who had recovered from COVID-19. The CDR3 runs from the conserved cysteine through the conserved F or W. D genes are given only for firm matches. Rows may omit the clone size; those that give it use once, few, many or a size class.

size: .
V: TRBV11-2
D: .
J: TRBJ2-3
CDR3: CASSLGASGTDTQYF
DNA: TGTGCCAGCAGCTTAGGGGCTAGCGGCACAGATACGCAGTATTTT

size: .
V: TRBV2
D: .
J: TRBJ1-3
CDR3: CASHQTGSSGNTIYF
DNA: TGTGCCAGCCACCAGACGGGAAGTTCTGGAAACACCATATATTTT

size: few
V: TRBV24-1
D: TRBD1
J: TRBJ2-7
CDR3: CATSGQGHEQYF
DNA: TGTGCCACCAGCGGACAGGGACACGAGCAGTACTTC

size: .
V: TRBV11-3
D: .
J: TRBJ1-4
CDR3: CASSLVENEKLFF
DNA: TGTGCCAGCAGCTTAGTAGAGAATGAAAAACTGTTTTTT

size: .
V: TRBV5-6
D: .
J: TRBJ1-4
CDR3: CASSLSFQATNEKLFF
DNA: TGTGCCAGCAGCTTGAGTTTCCAGGCAACTAATGAAAAACTGTTTTTT

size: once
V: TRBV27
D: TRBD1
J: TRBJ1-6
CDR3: CASSLSRTGIPLHF
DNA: TGTGCCAGCAGTTTGTCCAGGACAGGGATCCCCCTCCACTTT

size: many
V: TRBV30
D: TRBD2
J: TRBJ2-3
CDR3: CAWTSGGISTDTQYF
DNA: TGTGCCTGGACTAGCGGGGGGATTAGCACAGATACGCAGTATTTT

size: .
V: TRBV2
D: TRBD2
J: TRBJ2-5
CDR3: CASSEGFSGGAGETQYF
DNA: TGTGCCAGCAGCGAAGGGTTTAGCGGGGGGGCCGGCGAGACCCAGTACTTC

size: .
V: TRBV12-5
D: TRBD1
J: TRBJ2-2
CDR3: CASGLNSGQGAGELFF
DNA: TGTGCTAGTGGTTTGAATTCGGGACAGGGAGCCGGGGAGCTGTTTTTT

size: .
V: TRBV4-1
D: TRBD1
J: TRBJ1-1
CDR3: CASSNGQGYAEAFF
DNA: TGCGCCAGCAGCAACGGACAGGGTTATGCTGAAGCTTTCTTT

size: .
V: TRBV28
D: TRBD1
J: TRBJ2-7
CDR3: CASSTIQGALSYEQYF
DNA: TGTGCCAGCAGTACCATACAGGGGGCTCTCTCCTACGAGCAGTACTTC

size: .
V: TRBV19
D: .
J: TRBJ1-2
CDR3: CASSKVRELNYGYTF
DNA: TGTGCCAGTAGTAAGGTTCGGGAACTTAACTATGGCTACACCTTC

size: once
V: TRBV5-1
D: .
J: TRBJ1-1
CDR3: CASSLGPGQLNTEAFF
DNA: TGCGCCAGCAGCTTGGGCCCCGGACAGTTGAACACTGAAGCTTTCTTT

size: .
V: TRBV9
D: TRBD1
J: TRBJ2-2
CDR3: CASSPSDRGRPGELFF
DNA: TGTGCCAGCAGCCCGTCGGACAGGGGACGGCCCGGGGAGCTGTTTTTT

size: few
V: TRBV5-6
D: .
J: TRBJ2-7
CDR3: CASSLSGLHEQYF
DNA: TGTGCCAGCAGCTTGTCAGGGCTCCACGAGCAGTACTTC

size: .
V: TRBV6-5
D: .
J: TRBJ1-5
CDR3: CASSYGSGVQPQHF
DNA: TGTGCCAGCAGTTACGGGTCAGGGGTTCAGCCCCAGCATTTT

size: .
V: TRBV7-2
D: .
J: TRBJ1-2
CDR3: CASSFQLYGYTF
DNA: TGTGCCAGCAGCTTTCAATTGTATGGCTACACCTTC

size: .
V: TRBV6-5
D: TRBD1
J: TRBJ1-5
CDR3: CASSGGGQVNQPQHF
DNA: TGTGCCAGCAGCGGTGGGGGACAGGTCAATCAGCCCCAGCATTTT

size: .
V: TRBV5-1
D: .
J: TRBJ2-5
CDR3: CASSLMYGFGGTIQETQYF
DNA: TGCGCCAGCAGCTTGATGTATGGTTTTGGGGGGACGATCCAAGAGACCCAGTACTTC

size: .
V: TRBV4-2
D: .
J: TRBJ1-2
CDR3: CASSQVTVKGDGYTF
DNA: TGTGCCAGCAGCCAAGTAACGGTGAAGGGGGATGGCTACACCTTC

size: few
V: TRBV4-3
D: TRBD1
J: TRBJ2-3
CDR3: CASSQGQGEADTQYF
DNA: TGCGCCAGCAGCCAAGGACAGGGAGAAGCAGATACGCAGTATTTT

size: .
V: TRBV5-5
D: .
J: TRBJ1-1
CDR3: CASSLGVALNTEAFF
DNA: TGTGCCAGCAGCTTGGGCGTCGCCCTGAACACTGAAGCTTTCTTT

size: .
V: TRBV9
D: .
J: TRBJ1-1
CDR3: CASSVGAGGRNTEAFF
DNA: TGTGCCAGCAGCGTAGGGGCAGGTGGGCGGAACACTGAAGCTTTCTTT

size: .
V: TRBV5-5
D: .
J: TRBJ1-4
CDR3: CASSSARDSTNEKLFF
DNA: TGTGCCAGCAGTTCAGCCAGGGATTCGACTAATGAAAAACTGTTTTTT

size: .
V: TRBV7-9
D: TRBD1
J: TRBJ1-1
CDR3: CASSLEGGLGTEAFF
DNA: TGTGCCAGCAGCTTAGAAGGGGGCTTGGGCACTGAAGCTTTCTTT

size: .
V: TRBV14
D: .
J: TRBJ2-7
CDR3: CASRRQGYAEQYF
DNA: TGTGCCAGCAGACGCCAGGGGTATGCCGAGCAGTACTTC

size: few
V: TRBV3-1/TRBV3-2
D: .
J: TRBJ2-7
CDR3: CASSPSREQYF
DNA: TGTGCCAGCAGCCCCTCTCGGGAGCAGTACTTC

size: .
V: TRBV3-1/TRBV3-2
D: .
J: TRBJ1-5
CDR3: CASSQFSDQPQHF
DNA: TGTGCCAGCAGCCAATTTTCAGATCAGCCCCAGCATTTT

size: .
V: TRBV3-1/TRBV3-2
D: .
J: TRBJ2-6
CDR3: CASSPGTGRANVLTF
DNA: TGTGCCAGCAGCCCCGGGACTGGCCGGGCCAACGTCCTGACTTTC

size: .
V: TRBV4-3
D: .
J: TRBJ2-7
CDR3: CASSPRAASYEQYF
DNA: TGCGCCAGCAGCCCGCGGGCAGCCTCCTACGAGCAGTACTTC

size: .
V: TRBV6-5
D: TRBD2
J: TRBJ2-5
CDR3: CASSPPGTIQETQYF
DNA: TGTGCCAGCAGCCCCCCCGGGACTATACAAGAGACCCAGTACTTC

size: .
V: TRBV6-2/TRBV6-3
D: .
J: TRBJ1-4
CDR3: CASSYRTSGEEKLFF
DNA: TGTGCCAGCAGTTACCGGACATCAGGAGAGGAAAAACTGTTTTTT

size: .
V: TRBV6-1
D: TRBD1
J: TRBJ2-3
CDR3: CASSEGQGGTQYF
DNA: TGTGCCAGCAGTGAGGGACAGGGCGGTACGCAGTATTTT

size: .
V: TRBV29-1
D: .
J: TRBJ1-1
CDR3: CSSSQGKGTEAFF
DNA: TGCAGCTCCAGCCAGGGGAAAGGCACTGAAGCTTTCTTT

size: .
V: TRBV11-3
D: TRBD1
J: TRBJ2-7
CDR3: CASSLGDRTYEQYF
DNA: TGTGCCAGCAGCTTAGGGGACAGAACCTACGAGCAGTACTTC

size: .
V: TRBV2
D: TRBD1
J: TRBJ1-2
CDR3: CASSTPSDRAGYTF
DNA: TGTGCCAGCAGTACACCCTCGGACAGGGCGGGCTACACCTTC